This T cell receptor (beta chain) was identified during a study of T-cell reconstitution after alpha-beta-depleted transplantation in children (dated by TCRdb to the mid-2010s). General notes on the study: Using TCR repertoire profiling, the study quantitatively followed how T-cell immune reconstitution unfolded in children after TCRalphabeta/CD19-depleted allogeneic hematopoietic cell transplantation. Results and caveats for the whole study, not just this receptor: In some patients, the high TCRbeta diversity seen at day 60 was put down to recipient T cells and intrathymic progenitors that had survived conditioning. Apparently early alphabetaT-cell count recovery about two months after transplant reportedly relied on only several hundred rapidly expanded clones derived from non-depleted graft cells. Hyperexpanded clone frequencies declined over subsequent months; after one year, T-cell counts and TCRbeta diversity were mostly attributed to newly produced T cells.

This sample's treatment or condition label indicates: allogeneic hematopoietic cell transplantation with graft depleted of TCRalphabeta T cells and CD19 B cells. The transplant recipients were children given TCRalphabeta/CD19-depleted allogeneic hematopoietic cell grafts. On this clonotype: Its antigen is not yet known. The sample holds no much larger clone one base away, and base qualities are not on file.

Library preparation was by PCR. Sequenced using an Illumina HiSeq 2500. TCR library preparation used molecular barcoding, with unique molecular identifiers applied to normalize quantification of the TCRbeta repertoire. TCRdb reworked the public reads: Q25 trimming with fastp, MiXCR clone assembly, productive beta chains retained. CDR3 protein duplicates are merged, each entry listing the most common genes and DNA. This sample comprises a few hundred thousand distinct CDR3 sequences, 10% to 15% of them detected only once. About 2% of the sample goes to the ten largest clones. The CDR3 holds 12 amino acids from the cysteine to the phenylalanine. Only the CDR3 portion is preserved as DNA: 36 bases, with reading frame beginning at the first base. V is pared back by 5 bases and J by 12 bases, with 17 bases lying between the germline termini. Reading the germline V gene gives CDR1 MNHEY and CDR2 SVGEGT.

The sequence came from a male patient aged 10 to 17 who had a stem cell transplant for acute myeloid leukemia, so the T cells may come from the graft donor. The chain is made from TRBV6-2 or TRBV6-3 and TRBJ2-7; the D gene is not confidently resolved. This specimen consisted of PBMCs, mostly from graft donor cells, obtained 360 days after TCRalphabeta/CD19-depleted stem cell transplant. The CDR3 protein: CASSPSGEKRYF. The DNA sequence is as follows: TGTGCCAGCAGTCCGTCAGGCGAAAAGAGGTACTTC.